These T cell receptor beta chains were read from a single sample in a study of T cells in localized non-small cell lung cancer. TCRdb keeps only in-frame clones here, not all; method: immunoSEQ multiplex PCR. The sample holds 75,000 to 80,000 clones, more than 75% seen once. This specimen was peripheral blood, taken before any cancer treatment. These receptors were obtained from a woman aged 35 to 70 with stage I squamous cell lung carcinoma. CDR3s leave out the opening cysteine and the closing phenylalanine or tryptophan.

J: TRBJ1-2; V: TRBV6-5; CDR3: ASSSLVTQGAEGYT
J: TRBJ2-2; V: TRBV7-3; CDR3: ASSPLAGGTGELF
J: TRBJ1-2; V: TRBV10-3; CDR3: AISELGQGGRGYT
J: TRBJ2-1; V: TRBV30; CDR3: AWLPGLAPLGQF
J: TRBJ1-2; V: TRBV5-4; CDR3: ASSLGASTALKGYT
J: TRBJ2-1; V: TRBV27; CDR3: ASSLAGGPHFEQF
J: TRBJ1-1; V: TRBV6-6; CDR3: ASSAGTRKLEAF
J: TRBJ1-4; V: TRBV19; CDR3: ASSSAVYSLVATNEKLF
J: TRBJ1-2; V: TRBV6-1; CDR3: ASSEVQRAFYGYT
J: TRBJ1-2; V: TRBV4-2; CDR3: ASSQDWRALNYGYT
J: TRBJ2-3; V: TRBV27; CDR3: ASSFGLKDTQY
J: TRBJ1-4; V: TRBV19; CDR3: ATSTGGPNEKLF
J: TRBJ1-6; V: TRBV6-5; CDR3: ASSYSHDGNSPLH
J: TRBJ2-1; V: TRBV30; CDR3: AWTVGGSPNEQF